The 20 T cell receptor beta chains below all came from one sample that was sequenced in a study of T-cell reconstitution after alpha-beta-depleted transplantation in children. Unique molecular identifiers were used to barcode this TCRbeta library. From the PCR reads, TCRdb called clonotypes with MiXCR, one entry per CDR3 protein. The sample lists about 460,000 distinct CDR3 sequences, roughly 10% seen once, with around 13% in the top ten. Sequenced here: PBMCs, mostly from graft donor cells, sampled 180 days after TCRalphabeta/CD19-depleted stem cell transplant. These receptors originate from a female patient aged 2-10 years who had a stem cell transplant for aplastic anemia, so the T cells may come from the graft donor.

This clonotype appeared a few times. The rearrangement uses TRBV20-1 and TRBJ2-7, with 9 bases identical to TRBD2. V shed 1 base, J shed 6 bases, and the junction held 7 bases outside the gene matches. Germline CDR1 and CDR2: DFQATT and SNEGSKA (reference sequence). CDR3 length equals 14 residues. The CDR3 region has the DNA TGCAGTGCTAGAGCTAGCGGGAACCAGGGCGAGCAGTACGTC. Protein: CSARASGNQGEQYV.

The chain is built from TRBV4-3 and TRBJ2-1; 7 positions agree with TRBD2. With V trimmed by 4 bases and J by 7 bases, 7 bases remained unmatched. The CDR3 is 14 amino acids. Looked up from germline, CDR1 is LGHNA and CDR2 is YSLEER. The CDR3 is CASSRGLVANEQFF. CDR3 DNA sequence: TGCGCCAGCAGCCGAGGACTAGTGGCTAATGAGCAGTTCTTC.

The chain uses TRBV7-2 and TRBJ1-4; 8 bases fit TRBD1. The CDR3 sequence is 15 residues long. Germline-derived CDR1 and CDR2 are SGHTA and FQGNSA. After removal of 5 bases from V and 8 bases from J, the junction contained 10 bases not matched to a gene. CDR3 sequence: CASSEGTGWGEKLFF. The CDR3 DNA reads TGTGCCAGCAGCGAGGGGACAGGCTGGGGCGAAAAACTGTTTTTT.

The rearrangement uses TRBV5-5 and TRBJ2-1; tentative D call: TRBD2 (5 bases). The CDR3 spans 15 residues. Germline V gene sequence: CDR1 SGHKS, CDR2 YYEKEE (reference sequence). V was trimmed by 4 bases and J by 4 bases, leaving 15 bases between them. CDR3 loop: CASSPGSPLYNEQFF. CDR3 nucleotides: TGTGCCAGCAGCCCGGGATCCCCCCTTTACAATGAGCAGTTCTTC.

This clonotype has more than one count but fewer than ten. V and J are TRBV3-1 and TRBJ2-5, with TRBD2 matching 12 bases. V was pared by 1 base and J by 5 bases, with 8 bases of the junction left unmatched. CDR3 length: 17 residues. Per the germline V gene, CDR1 is LGHDT and CDR2 is YNNKEL (reference sequence). The CDR3 reads CASSQVLAGGPGETQYF. CDR3 nucleotides: TGTGCCAGCAGCCAAGTGCTAGCGGGAGGGCCGGGGGAGACCCAGTACTTC.

The rearrangement links TRBV30 to TRBJ1-1; D is possibly TRBD1 (6 bases). V lost 5 bases to trimming and J lost 5 bases, with 18 bases between them. Germline V lookup: CDR1 GTSNPN, CDR2 SVGIG (reference sequence). There are 14 residues in the CDR3. The CDR3 protein is CAWGGALGGTEAFF. The DNA for the CDR3 is TGTGCCTGGGGGGGGGCGCTGGGTGGGACTGAAGCTTTCTTT.

This clonotype was counted at least ten times. The chain carries TRBV7-8 and TRBJ2-3; D call uncertain. The V gene's germline CDR1 is SGHVS and CDR2 FQNEAQ. This CDR3 is built from 15 residues. V gave up 1 base and J gave up 2 bases, with 10 bases separating them. CDR3 sequence reads: CASSLGAKLTDTQYF. The DNA for the CDR3 is TGTGCCAGCAGCTTAGGGGCTAAACTCACAGATACGCAGTATTTT.

The gene calls are TRBV15 and TRBJ2-7; D might be TRBD2 (6 bases). The germline V and J ends were trimmed by 1 base and 2 bases, with 15 bases remaining between them. There are 16 residues in the CDR3. CDR1 is LNHNV and CDR2 is YYDKDF in the germline V gene (reference sequence). In nucleotides, the CDR3 is TGTGCCACCAGCAGAGCACCGGGACTGGGAGCCTACGAGCAGTACGTC. It codes for CATSRAPGLGAYEQYV.

This clonotype showed up just a few times. The rearrangement links TRBV7-6 to TRBJ2-5, with D maybe TRBD2 (5 bases). V was clipped by 5 bases and J by 5 bases, with 15 bases between them. This CDR3 has 14 residues. CDR1 SGHVS and CDR2 FNYEAQ come from the germline V gene. The CDR3 bases are TGTGCCAGCAGCCACGTTGTGGGAGAGGAGACCCAGTACTTC. This sequence encodes CASSHVVGEETQYF.

This clonotype came up a few times. This rearrangement joins TRBV12-3 or TRBV12-4 to TRBJ1-5; 8 positions agree with TRBD1. The CDR3 is 17 residues long. With 9 bases clipped from V and 3 bases from J, the junction kept 16 bases outside the gene matches. The CDR3: CASAPLQGGVPNQPQHF. CDR3 coding DNA: TGTGCCAGTGCCCCCCTACAGGGGGGAGTCCCCAATCAGCCCCAGCATTTT.

The chain links TRBV5-1 to TRBJ2-2; 12 bases line up with TRBD1. CDR3 size: 17 residues. V lost 2 bases to trimming and J lost 4 bases; unmatched junction nucleotides: 6. Germline assignment: CDR1 SGHRS and CDR2 YFSETQ. For the CDR3, the DNA is TGCGCCAGCAGCTTATATGCGGGACAGGGGGCCACCGGGGAGCTGTTTTTT. It encodes CASSLYAGQGATGELFF.

This clonotype was found a few times. The chain combines TRBV29-1 with TRBJ2-7; D remains unclear. V dropped 0 bases and J dropped 5 bases, with 5 bases sitting between them. The CDR3 is 11 residues long. Looked up from germline, CDR1 is SQVTM and CDR2 is ANQGSEA. CDR3 in amino acids: CSVEDTNEQYF. The CDR3 nucleotides are TGCAGCGTTGAAGATACGAACGAGCAGTACTTC.

The chain has TRBV20-1 and TRBJ1-4, with a weak D call TRBD1 (5 bases). There are 14 residues in the CDR3. V was clipped by 6 bases and J by 0 bases, with 11 bases between them. Germline V gives CDR1 DFQATT, CDR2 SNEGSKA (reference sequence). CDR3 sequence (DNA): TGCAGTGCGAGGGGCCTCGCAACTAATGAAAAACTGTTTTTT. It specifies CSARGLATNEKLFF.

This clonotype has only a few counts. The rearrangement joins TRBV7-9 to TRBJ1-4, with TRBD1 matching 8 bases. Germline CDR1 SEHNR, CDR2 FQNEAQ (reference sequence). The CDR3 sequence is 14 residues long. J was trimmed by 7 bases and V by 4 bases; bases with no gene match: 5. Here the CDR3 DNA reads TGTGCCAGCAGCTCCCAGGGGGCTCTTGAAAAACTGTTTTTT. Translating gives CASSSQGALEKLFF.

This clonotype was counted a few times. The rearrangement uses TRBV20-1 and TRBJ1-1; D remains unclear. Germline assignment: CDR1 DFQATT and CDR2 SNEGSKA (reference sequence). Trimming cost V 1 base and J 4 bases, with 7 bases left between them. The CDR3 runs to 12 residues. This chain's CDR3 is CSARGEGTEAFF. CDR3 nucleotides: TGCAGTGCTAGAGGGGAGGGCACTGAAGCTTTCTTT.

This chain links TRBV6-5 with TRBJ1-1, with 9 bases aligning to TRBD1. This CDR3 is 17 amino acids long. The trim removed 6 bases at V and 0 bases at J, leaving 11 bases unmatched. Germline assignment: CDR1 MNHEY and CDR2 SVGAGI. CDR3: CASRGTGKVKMNTEAFF. In DNA, the CDR3 is TGTGCCAGCAGGGGGACAGGGAAGGTTAAGATGAACACTGAAGCTTTCTTT.

J is TRBJ1-2 and V is TRBV6-4; 8 nucleotides line up with TRBD1. Germline trimming cut 0 bases from V and 6 bases from J; bases unmatched to any gene: 6. This CDR3 is 15 amino acids long. Germline CDR1 and CDR2: MRHNA and SNTAGT. The CDR3 spells CASSDSGQGIDGYTF. CDR3 sequence (DNA): TGTGCCAGCAGTGACTCAGGACAGGGTATAGATGGCTACACCTTC.

V usage is TRBV20-1 and J usage is TRBJ2-7; a possible D gene is TRBD2 (5 bases). The length of the CDR3 is 15 residues. The V gene lost 5 bases and the J gene lost 1 base, with 18 bases spanning the gap. From germline, CDR1 is DFQATT and CDR2 SNEGSKA (reference sequence). This chain's CDR3 is CSASRGRVKSYEQYF. Here the CDR3 DNA reads TGCAGTGCTTCCCGGGGTAGAGTGAAGTCCTACGAGCAGTACTTC.

This clonotype was seen more than once but under ten times. CDR3 region: CASSLPRLAGGYNEQFF. CDR3 DNA sequence: TGTGCCAGCAGTTTACCGAGACTAGCGGGAGGCTACAATGAGCAGTTCTTC. The gene calls are TRBV27 and TRBJ2-1; 13 nucleotides align to TRBD2. V shed 2 bases and J 3 bases; nucleotides not matched to a gene: 4. CDR3 length equals 17 residues. The germline gives CDR1 MNHEY, CDR2 SMNVEV (reference sequence).

A word on this clonotype: One junction end does not reproduce the germline sequence, and a read error may be involved. V and J are TRBV6-6 and TRBJ2-7, with 9 bases fitting TRBD1. The length of the CDR3 is 11 residues. Per the germline V gene, CDR1 is MNHNY and CDR2 is SVGAGI (reference sequence). The CDR3 nucleotides read TGTGCCAGCAGTTACAGGGACAGGGTCAACTTC. Translation gives CASSYRDRVNF.